This T cell receptor beta chain comes out of a study of cytomegalovirus exposure and HLA in healthy donors. The PCR made use of 60 Vbeta and 13 Jbeta primers. Repertoires were generated with immunoSEQ multiplex PCR, while TCRdb's copy carries only in-frame clones and drops some. Among 30,000 to 35,000 clones, about 80% were seen once, and the ten largest hold roughly 6%. Study results and limitations: In a later analysis, V- and J-gene trimming of beta chains associated with a DCLRE1C missense variant, replicated independently.

This clone has only one observation. What it recognizes is unknown. Germline CDR1 reads GTSNPN; CDR2 reads SVGIG (reference sequence). The V end was cut by 4 bases, the J end by 4 bases, with 6 bases between. The CDR3 contains 11 residues. The sequence derives from a male donor in good health and CMV-seronegative. This chain uses TRBV30 with TRBJ2-3; D is uncertain. Sequencing was performed on PBMCs. The chain's CDR3 is CAWTESDTQYF. CDR3 DNA sequence: TGTGCCTGGACTGAGTCAGATACGCAGTATTTT.